This T cell receptor beta chain was sequenced for a study of cytomegalovirus exposure and HLA in healthy donors. General study findings and limits: Rarity characterized most TCR sequences, yet some public TCRs appeared in many donors.

Repertoires were generated with immunoSEQ multiplex PCR, while TCRdb's copy carries only in-frame clones and drops some. The sample holds under 200,000 clones, about 90% seen once. The table lists this clone with a count of one. Its antigen is unidentified. Germline CDR1 GTSNPN, CDR2 SVGIG (reference sequence). This CDR3 is 14 amino acids long. V was pared by 2 bases and J by 5 bases, with 14 bases between. This sequence originates from a woman aged 18-29 years in good health and CMV-seropositive. The chain recombines TRBV30 with TRBJ2-3; D perhaps matches TRBD2 (6 bases). The source material was PBMCs. The chain's CDR3 is CAWSRAGWGDTQYF. The CDR3 DNA reads TGTGCCTGGAGTCGCGCGGGGTGGGGAGATACGCAGTATTTT.